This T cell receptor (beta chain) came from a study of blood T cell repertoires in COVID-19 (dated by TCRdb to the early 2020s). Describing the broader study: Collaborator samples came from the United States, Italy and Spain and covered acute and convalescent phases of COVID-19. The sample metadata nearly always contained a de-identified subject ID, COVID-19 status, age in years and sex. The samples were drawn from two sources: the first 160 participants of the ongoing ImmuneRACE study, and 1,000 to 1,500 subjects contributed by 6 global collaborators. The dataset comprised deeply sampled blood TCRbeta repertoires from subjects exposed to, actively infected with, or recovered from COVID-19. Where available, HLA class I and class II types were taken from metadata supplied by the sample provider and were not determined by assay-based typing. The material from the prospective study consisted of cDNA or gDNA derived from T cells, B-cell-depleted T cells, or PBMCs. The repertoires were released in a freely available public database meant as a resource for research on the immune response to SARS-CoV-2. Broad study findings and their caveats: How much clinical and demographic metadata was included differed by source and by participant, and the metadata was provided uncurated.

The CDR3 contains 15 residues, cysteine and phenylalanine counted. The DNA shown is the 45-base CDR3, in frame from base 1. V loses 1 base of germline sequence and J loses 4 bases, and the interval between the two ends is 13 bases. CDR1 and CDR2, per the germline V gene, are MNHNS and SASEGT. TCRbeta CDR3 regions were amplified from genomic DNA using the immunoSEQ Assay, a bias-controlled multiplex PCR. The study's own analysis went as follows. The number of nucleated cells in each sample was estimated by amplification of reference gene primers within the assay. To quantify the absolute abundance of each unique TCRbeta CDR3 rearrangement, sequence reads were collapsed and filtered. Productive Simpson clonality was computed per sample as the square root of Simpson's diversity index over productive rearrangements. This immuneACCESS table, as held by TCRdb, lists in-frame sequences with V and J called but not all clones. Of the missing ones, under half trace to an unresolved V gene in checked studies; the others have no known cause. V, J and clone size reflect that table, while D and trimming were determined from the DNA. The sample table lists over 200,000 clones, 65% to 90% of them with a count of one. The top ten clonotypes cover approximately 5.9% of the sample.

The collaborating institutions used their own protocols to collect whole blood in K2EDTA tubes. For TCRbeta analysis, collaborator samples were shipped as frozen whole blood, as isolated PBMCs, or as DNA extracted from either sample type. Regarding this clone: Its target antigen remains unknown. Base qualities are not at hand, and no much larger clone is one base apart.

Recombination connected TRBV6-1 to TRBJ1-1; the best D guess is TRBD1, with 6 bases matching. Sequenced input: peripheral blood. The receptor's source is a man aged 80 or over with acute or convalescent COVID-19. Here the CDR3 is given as CASSEGDLQGTEAFF. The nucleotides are TGTGCCAGCAGTGAAGGGGATCTACAGGGCACTGAAGCTTTCTTT.